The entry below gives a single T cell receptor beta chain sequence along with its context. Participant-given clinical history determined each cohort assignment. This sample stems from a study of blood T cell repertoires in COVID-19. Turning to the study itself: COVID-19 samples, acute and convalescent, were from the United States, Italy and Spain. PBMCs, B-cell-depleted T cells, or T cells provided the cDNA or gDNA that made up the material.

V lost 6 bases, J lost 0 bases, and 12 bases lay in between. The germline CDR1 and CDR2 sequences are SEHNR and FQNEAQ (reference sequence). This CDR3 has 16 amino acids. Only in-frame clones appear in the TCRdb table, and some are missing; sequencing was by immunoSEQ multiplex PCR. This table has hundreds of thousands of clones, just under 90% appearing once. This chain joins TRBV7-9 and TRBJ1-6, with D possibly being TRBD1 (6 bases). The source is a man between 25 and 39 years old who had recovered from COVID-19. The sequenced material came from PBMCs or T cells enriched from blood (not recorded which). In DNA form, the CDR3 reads TGTGCCAGCAGTTCTGACAGGTCCTCCTATAATTCACCCCTCCACTTT. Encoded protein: CASSSDRSSYNSPLHF.